This passage covers 20 T cell receptor beta chains from one sample sequenced in a study of blood T cell repertoires in COVID-19. Clones were read by immunoSEQ multiplex PCR, and TCRdb kept only the in-frame ones, dropping some. The data contain approximately 68,000 clones, around nine tenths of them seen just once; the ten biggest clones take up around 13%. The sequenced sample consisted of peripheral blood. These receptors all stem from a woman aged 55 to 70 with acute or convalescent COVID-19.

This chain joins TRBV11-2 and TRBJ1-1; D is ambiguous. V lost 5 bases to trimming and J lost 6 bases, with 16 bases between them. The CDR3 is made up of 14 amino acids. The germline CDR1 and CDR2 sequences are SGHAT and FQNNGV. The CDR3 DNA sequence: TGTGCCAGCAGCCCCCGGGCGGGAGGTGCTGAAGCTTTCTTT. Translation gives CASSPRAGGAEAFF.

The chain carries TRBV4-1 and TRBJ1-1; D is ambiguous. Trimming took 0 bases from V and 4 from J, leaving 9 bases between them. CDR1 is MGHRA and CDR2 is YSYEKL in the germline V gene. This CDR3 has 14 residues. DNA of the CDR3: TGCGCCAGCAGCCAAGACGGAGCCTTCACTGAAGCTTTCTTT. Protein: CASSQDGAFTEAFF.

This chain connects TRBV2 to TRBJ2-2; the match to TRBD1 covers 7 bases. Germline loops: CDR1 SNHLY, CDR2 FYNNEI. Trimming removed 3 bases from V and 5 bases from J; junction bases left unmatched: 9. The CDR3 runs 16 residues. The CDR3 reads CASSELTGFGTGELFF. DNA of the CDR3: TGTGCCAGCAGTGAGTTGACAGGGTTCGGTACCGGGGAGCTGTTTTTT.

There are a few counts of this clone. The chain recombines TRBV5-1 with TRBJ2-7, with D perhaps TRBD1 (6 bases). Germline lookup yields CDR1 SGHRS and CDR2 YFSETQ. The CDR3 has 14 amino acids. V gave up 0 bases and J gave up 4 bases, with 11 bases separating them. CDR3 in amino acids: CASSLAGQTYEQYF. CDR3 bases: TGCGCCAGCAGCTTGGCCGGACAGACTTACGAGCAGTACTTC.

The rearrangement joins TRBV5-6 to TRBJ1-2; 9 bases are a match to TRBD1. The V gene end was trimmed by 2 bases and the J gene end by 5 bases; junction bases not matched to a gene: 7. The CDR3 is 15 residues long. The germline gives CDR1 SGHDT, CDR2 YYEEEE. The CDR3 DNA sequence: TGTGCCAGCAGCTTCGTAGGACAGGGGCTATATGGCTACACCTTC. Translated: CASSFVGQGLYGYTF.

The chain carries TRBV7-6 and TRBJ2-3, with TRBD1 as a possible D gene (5 bases). The ends were cut back, 1 base at V and 6 bases at J, with 14 bases in the middle. CDR1 SGHVS and CDR2 FNYEAQ come from the germline V gene. The CDR3 runs to 15 residues. CDR3 loop: CASSLGFRALDTQYF. The CDR3 DNA reads TGTGCCAGCAGCTTAGGCTTCAGGGCTCTGGATACGCAGTATTTT.

The chain links TRBV5-1 to TRBJ2-7; 7 nucleotides agree with TRBD1. CDR1 and CDR2 from the germline V gene are SGHRS and YFSETQ. The CDR3 runs 16 residues. With V trimmed by 3 bases and J by 2 bases, 11 bases remained unmatched. The CDR3 DNA reads TGCGCCAGCAGCTCACGACAGGGACAAGATACCTACGAGCAGTACTTC. It is translated as CASSSRQGQDTYEQYF.

The chain couples TRBV18 to TRBJ2-1; tentative D call: TRBD1 (5 bases). The ends were cut back, 1 base at V and 0 bases at J, with 7 bases in the middle. The CDR3 totals 15 residues. CDR1 KGHSH and CDR2 LQKENI come from the germline V gene. As DNA, the CDR3 is TGTGCCAGCTCACCACGACAGAGCTCCTACAATGAGCAGTTCTTC. This gives the protein CASSPRQSSYNEQFF.

The chain employs TRBV6-7 and TRBJ1-3; weak D call: TRBD1 (5 bases). TRBV6-7 is noted as an ORF with a role that remains uncertain. Trimming cost V 0 bases and J 6 bases, with 12 bases left between them. The CDR3 loop spans 15 amino acids. The CDR3 sequence: CASSYSIGAENTIYF. The CDR3 DNA is TGTGCCAGCAGTTACTCGATAGGGGCTGAAAACACCATATATTTT.

This chain uses TRBV20-1 with TRBJ2-1; D gene uncertain. Germline CDR1 reads DFQATT; CDR2 reads SNEGSKA (reference sequence). Trimming took off 4 bases at V and 10 bases at J, with 11 bases between the two ends. The CDR3 spans 11 residues. DNA for the CDR3: TGCAGTGCTACCCTTAGCCCAGAGCAGTTCTTC. As protein: CSATLSPEQFF.

The chain links TRBV12-3 or TRBV12-4 to TRBJ2-7; D ambiguous. V lost 6 bases and J 6 bases, leaving 15 bases between the germline ends. The CDR3 runs 13 residues. The CDR3 reads CASSVGQVVEQYF. CDR3 DNA sequence: TGTGCCAGCAGCGTGGGCCAGGTCGTCGAGCAGTACTTC.

This chain connects TRBV6-1 to TRBJ1-5; possibly TRBD1 for D (5 bases). V lost 0 bases and J 6 bases, leaving 12 bases between the germline ends. The CDR3 covers 15 residues. In germline, CDR1 is MNHNS, CDR2 SASEGT. CDR3: CASSEAPAGFQPQHF. In nucleotides, the CDR3 is TGTGCCAGCAGTGAAGCGCCGGCAGGGTTTCAGCCCCAGCATTTT.

The V and J genes are TRBV4-1 and TRBJ1-2; D is undetermined. This CDR3 has 14 residues. The germline V and J ends were trimmed by 3 bases and 1 base, with 9 bases remaining between them. Germline V gene data show CDR1 as MGHRA and CDR2 as YSYEKL. As DNA, the CDR3 is TGCGCCAGCAGCCACCCACGGGATAACTATGGCTACACCTTC. The encoded protein is CASSHPRDNYGYTF.

The chain recombines TRBV5-1 with TRBJ2-1, with TRBD2 matching 13 bases. The CDR3 length is 16 residues. V was pared by 0 bases and J by 9 bases, with 6 bases of the junction left unmatched. In germline, CDR1 is SGHRS, CDR2 YFSETQ. CDR3 amino acids: CASSLDGTSGAREQFF. The CDR3 nucleotides are TGCGCCAGCAGCTTGGATGGGACTAGCGGGGCCCGTGAGCAGTTCTTC.

A remark on this clone: One end of the junction does not line up with germline, which may come from a read error. The chain carries TRBV6-5 and TRBJ1-1, with D maybe TRBD1 (6 bases). The CDR3 is 13 amino acids. Germline V gene lookup returns CDR1 MNHEY and CDR2 SVGAGI. The CDR3, as DNA: TGTGCCAGCAGTCGAACTCGGGACACGACACTTCTTTTT. Residues: CASSRTRDTTLLF.

The CDR3 nucleotides are TGTGCCATCATGGCAGGGTCGGCGGCGACTGAAGCTTTCTTT. It yields the protein CAIMAGSAATEAFF. The rearrangement uses TRBV10-3 and TRBJ1-1; TRBD1 might be the D (5 bases). The CDR3 totals 14 residues. Germline CDR1 ENHRY, CDR2 SYGVKD. V dropped 7 bases and J dropped 5 bases, with 17 bases sitting between them.

The CDR3 DNA is TGTGCCAGCAGCCAAGTCGGGGGGGTGGAGACCCAGTACTTC. Its translation: CASSQVGGVETQYF. V is TRBV3-1 (or the pseudogene TRBV3-2) and J is TRBJ2-5; TRBD2 matches at 8 bases. Germline-derived CDR1 and CDR2 are LGHDT and YNNKEL (reference sequence). The CDR3 sequence is 14 residues long. The V gene end was trimmed by 1 base and the J gene end by 5 bases; junction bases not matched to a gene: 3.

The chain carries TRBV27 and TRBJ2-7; tentatively, D is TRBD1 (6 bases). From germline, CDR1 is MNHEY and CDR2 SMNVEV (reference sequence). CDR3 length equals 17 residues. Trimming stripped 1 base from V and 5 bases from J, with 21 bases between. CDR3 nucleotides: TGTGCCAGCAGTTTATTCGGACAGAGGGGGATTGCGCACGAGCAGTACTTC. Its translation is CASSLFGQRGIAHEQYF.

The chain recombines TRBV5-1 with TRBJ2-3; D unclear. Per the germline V gene, CDR1 is SGHRS and CDR2 is YFSETQ. V was clipped by 2 bases and J by 4 bases, with 2 bases between them. The CDR3 loop spans 11 amino acids. The CDR3 coding sequence is TGCGCCAGCAGCTTCGCAGATACGCAGTATTTT. Translation: CASSFADTQYF.

This chain connects TRBV19 to TRBJ1-1, with 10 bases aligning to TRBD1. Germline trimming cut 5 bases from V and 4 bases from J; bases unmatched to any gene: 13. This CDR3 has 17 residues. Germline V gene data show CDR1 as LNHDA and CDR2 as SQIVND (reference sequence). In DNA, the CDR3 is TGTGCCAGTAGTCCCCGGGACAGGGGTACCCTAGGCACTGAAGCTTTCTTT. It specifies CASSPRDRGTLGTEAFF.